This T cell receptor beta chain was sequenced in a study of control samples from healthy donors and cancer patients. Data came from immunoSEQ multiplex PCR; TCRdb stores just in-frame clones and leaves some out. Here the sample spans around 110,000 clones, over 90% being singletons. The CDR3 contains 10 residues. The V gene's germline CDR1 is SQVTM and CDR2 ANQGSEA. V shed 7 bases and J shed 3 bases, with 6 bases lying between them. Sequences were obtained from blood. This TCR derives from a man in his thirties or forties in good health. The chain couples TRBV29-1 to TRBJ1-1; no firm D call. The CDR3 loop is CSDGHTEAFF. Written as DNA, the CDR3 is TGCAGCGACGGGCACACTGAAGCTTTCTTT.